These T cell receptor beta chains were read from a single sample in a study of T cells after yellow fever vaccination. TCRdb re-derived calls from the 5' RACE reads in MiXCR, one entry per CDR3 protein. The sample includes 550,000 to 750,000 distinct CDR3 sequences, less than 15% of them seen just once. This material consisted of PBMCs, taken on the day of the yellow fever booster vaccination. The receptors here all came from a young man who received the YFV17D yellow fever vaccine. Both conserved end residues are part of each CDR3. Each record gives: D gene, V gene, J gene, clone size, CDR3 DNA, CDR3 protein. The D gene is left open where the match is weak. The size field is filled for only some rows; it gives once, few, many or a size class.

D gene: NA; V gene: TRBV12-3/TRBV12-4; J gene: TRBJ1-2; clone size: NA; CDR3 DNA: TGTGCCCTATTGAGGGTGGCTGATGGCTACACCTTC; CDR3 protein: CALLRVADGYTF
D gene: NA; V gene: TRBV18; J gene: TRBJ1-3; clone size: few; CDR3 DNA: TGTGCCAGCTCACAGACAGACAGAGGCTCTGGAAACACCATATATTTT; CDR3 protein: CASSQTDRGSGNTIYF
D gene: NA; V gene: TRBV18; J gene: TRBJ2-7; clone size: NA; CDR3 DNA: TGTGCCAGCTCACCCCCCTCAGTGAGCTACGAGCAGTACTTC; CDR3 protein: CASSPPSVSYEQYF
D gene: NA; V gene: TRBV7-6; J gene: TRBJ2-1; clone size: NA; CDR3 DNA: TGTGCCAGCAGCGAAGTTGGGGAAGCCTCCTACAATGAGCAGTTCTTC; CDR3 protein: CASSEVGEASYNEQFF
D gene: NA; V gene: TRBV6-6; J gene: TRBJ2-1; clone size: few; CDR3 DNA: TGTGCCAGCAGCCGCAAGGATGAGCAGTTCTTC; CDR3 protein: CASSRKDEQFF
D gene: TRBD1; V gene: TRBV5-1; J gene: TRBJ1-1; clone size: few; CDR3 DNA: TGCGCCAGCAGCTCACAGGGGTTGGGCACTGAAGCTTTCTTT; CDR3 protein: CASSSQGLGTEAFF
D gene: NA; V gene: TRBV9; J gene: TRBJ2-5; clone size: NA; CDR3 DNA: TGTGCCAGCAGCGTAGAAGCGACTGTGGAGACCCAGTACTTC; CDR3 protein: CASSVEATVETQYF
D gene: TRBD2; V gene: TRBV9; J gene: TRBJ2-1; clone size: few; CDR3 DNA: TGTGCCAGTAGGACTAGCGGGGCCAATGAGCAGTTCTTC; CDR3 protein: CASRTSGANEQFF
D gene: TRBD1; V gene: TRBV18; J gene: TRBJ2-3; clone size: few; CDR3 DNA: TGTGCCAGCTCACCGGACAGGGGGCGAACCCAATGGATGCAGTATTTT; CDR3 protein: CASSPDRGRTQWMQYF
D gene: TRBD1; V gene: TRBV5-1; J gene: TRBJ2-5; clone size: NA; CDR3 DNA: TGCGCCAGCAGCTTGGGCACAGGGGGCGCGGAGACCCAGTACTTC; CDR3 protein: CASSLGTGGAETQYF
D gene: NA; V gene: TRBV20-1; J gene: TRBJ2-2; clone size: NA; CDR3 DNA: TGCAGTGCTCGACTCAGCGGTACCGGGGAGCTGTTTTTT; CDR3 protein: CSARLSGTGELFF
D gene: NA; V gene: TRBV29-1; J gene: TRBJ2-3; clone size: NA; CDR3 DNA: TGCAGCGTCCAGGAGGATACGCAGTATTTT; CDR3 protein: CSVQEDTQYF
D gene: NA; V gene: TRBV28; J gene: TRBJ2-2; clone size: once; CDR3 DNA: TGTGCCAGCAGTCGGATGACCGGGGAGCTGTTTTTT; CDR3 protein: CASSRMTGELFF
D gene: NA; V gene: TRBV7-2; J gene: TRBJ2-5; clone size: once; CDR3 DNA: TGTGCCAGCAGCGGACAGACTCCCGTAAATGGGGAGACCCAGTACTTC; CDR3 protein: CASSGQTPVNGETQYF
D gene: NA; V gene: TRBV7-9; J gene: TRBJ1-3; clone size: few; CDR3 DNA: TGTGCCAGCAGCTTAGCGACCCAGGGAGGAAACACCATATATTTT; CDR3 protein: CASSLATQGGNTIYF
D gene: TRBD1; V gene: TRBV18; J gene: TRBJ1-5; clone size: NA; CDR3 DNA: TGTGCCAGCTCACCCGGGACAGGGATCAGCAATCAGCCCCAGCATTTT; CDR3 protein: CASSPGTGISNQPQHF
D gene: NA; V gene: TRBV7-9; J gene: TRBJ1-5; clone size: few; CDR3 DNA: TGTGCCAGCAGTTACGAGACCCAACAGCCCCAGCATTTT; CDR3 protein: CASSYETQQPQHF
D gene: NA; V gene: TRBV20-1; J gene: TRBJ2-7; clone size: NA; CDR3 DNA: TGCAGTATACCCACAGGGCGTGAAGGGCGGGCGGAGCAGTACTTC; CDR3 protein: CSIPTGREGRAEQYF
D gene: NA; V gene: TRBV5-6; J gene: TRBJ2-7; clone size: few; CDR3 DNA: TGTGCCAGCAGCTTGGAGGGTGACCAGTGGTACGAGCAGTACTTC; CDR3 protein: CASSLEGDQWYEQYF
D gene: NA; V gene: TRBV7-8; J gene: TRBJ2-3; clone size: NA; CDR3 DNA: TGTGCCAGCAGCTCCCATAGGGAAGATACGCAGTATTTT; CDR3 protein: CASSSHREDTQYF
D gene: NA; V gene: TRBV12-3/TRBV12-4; J gene: TRBJ1-5; clone size: NA; CDR3 DNA: TGTGCCAGCAGTTTTAGTTACAGCTCGCGTCAGCCCCAGCATTTT; CDR3 protein: CASSFSYSSRQPQHF
D gene: NA; V gene: TRBV5-1; J gene: TRBJ2-3; clone size: NA; CDR3 DNA: TGCGCCAGCAGCAGGGCAACCATTGGAGCAGATACGCAGTATTTT; CDR3 protein: CASSRATIGADTQYF
D gene: TRBD2; V gene: TRBV30; J gene: TRBJ2-1; clone size: few; CDR3 DNA: TGTGCCTGGGGGGCTAGTGGGACTAGCGTGAATGAGCAGTTCTTC; CDR3 protein: CAWGASGTSVNEQFF
D gene: NA; V gene: TRBV5-6; J gene: TRBJ1-5; clone size: few; CDR3 DNA: TGTGCCAGCAGCTTGAGGCACCACAATCAGCCCCAGCATTTT; CDR3 protein: CASSLRHHNQPQHF
D gene: NA; V gene: TRBV12-3/TRBV12-4; J gene: TRBJ2-2; clone size: few; CDR3 DNA: TGTGCCAGCAGTGCGGCCACCGGGGAGCTGTTTTTT; CDR3 protein: CASSAATGELFF
D gene: NA; V gene: TRBV25-1; J gene: TRBJ2-2; clone size: NA; CDR3 DNA: TGTGCCAGCAGTGAAGGGGGGTCGGGATGGGCCGGGGAGCTGTTTTTT; CDR3 protein: CASSEGGSGWAGELFF
D gene: TRBD2; V gene: TRBV7-7; J gene: TRBJ2-5; clone size: NA; CDR3 DNA: TGTGCCAGCAGCTCAGTAGCGGGAGAGACCCAGTACTTC; CDR3 protein: CASSSVAGETQYF
D gene: TRBD1; V gene: TRBV5-1; J gene: TRBJ1-2; clone size: few; CDR3 DNA: TGCGCCAGCAGCCAGGGGGGCGACGGGTTTGGCTACACCTTC; CDR3 protein: CASSQGGDGFGYTF
D gene: TRBD2; V gene: TRBV7-2; J gene: TRBJ2-5; clone size: NA; CDR3 DNA: TGTGCCAGCAGCCCTCGGGGGAGGGAGGGAGAGACCCAGTACTTC; CDR3 protein: CASSPRGREGETQYF
D gene: NA; V gene: TRBV29-1; J gene: TRBJ2-3; clone size: few; CDR3 DNA: TGCAGCGTTGCCGGGTGGAGCACAGATACGCAGTATTTT; CDR3 protein: CSVAGWSTDTQYF
D gene: NA; V gene: TRBV6-5; J gene: TRBJ2-2; clone size: NA; CDR3 DNA: TGTGCCAGCAGTTACGATCGCAGCACCGGGGAGCTGTTTTTT; CDR3 protein: CASSYDRSTGELFF
D gene: NA; V gene: TRBV4-3; J gene: TRBJ2-6; clone size: NA; CDR3 DNA: TGCGCCAGCAGCCAAGATCATGGGTTCGGGGCCAACGTCCTGACTTTC; CDR3 protein: CASSQDHGFGANVLTF